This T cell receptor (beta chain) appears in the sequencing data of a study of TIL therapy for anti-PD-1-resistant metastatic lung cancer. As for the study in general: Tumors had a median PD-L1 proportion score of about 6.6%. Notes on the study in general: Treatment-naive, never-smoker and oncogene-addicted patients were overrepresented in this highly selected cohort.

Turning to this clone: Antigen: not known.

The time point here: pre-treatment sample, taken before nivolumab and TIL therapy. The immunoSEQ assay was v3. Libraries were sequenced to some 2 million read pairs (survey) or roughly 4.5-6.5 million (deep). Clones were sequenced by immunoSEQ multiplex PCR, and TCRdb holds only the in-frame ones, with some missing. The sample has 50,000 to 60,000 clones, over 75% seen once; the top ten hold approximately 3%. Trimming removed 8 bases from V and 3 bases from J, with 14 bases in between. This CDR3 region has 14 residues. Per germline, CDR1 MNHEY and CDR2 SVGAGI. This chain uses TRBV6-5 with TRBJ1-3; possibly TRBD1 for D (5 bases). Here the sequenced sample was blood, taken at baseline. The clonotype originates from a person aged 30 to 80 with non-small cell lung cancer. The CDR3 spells CASVPGRDGNTIYF. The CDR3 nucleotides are TGTGCCAGCGTTCCGGGGCGTGATGGAAACACCATATATTTT.